The clone carrying this T cell receptor (beta chain) was detected many times. The sample originates from a study of T-cell reconstitution after alpha-beta-depleted transplantation in children. The CDR3 loop spans 16 amino acids. The V and J ends lost 6 bases and 6 bases respectively, with 22 bases between them. CDR1 is LGHNA, CDR2 YSLEER, per germline. TCRbeta library construction was performed incorporating unique molecular identifiers. Each CDR3 protein is one row after TCRdb ran MiXCR on the PCR reads. The data show about 490,000 distinct CDR3 sequences, about 11% seen once. Material: PBMCs, obtained before TCRalphabeta/CD19-depleted stem cell transplant. The chain links TRBV4-3 to TRBJ2-3, with a weak D call TRBD2 (6 bases). The receptor's source is a child between 2 and 9 years old with inherited bone marrow failure, due to receive a stem cell transplant. The CDR3 bases are TGCGCCAGCAGTTACCTGACTAGTAGGTTTTCTGATACGCAGTATTTT. Its translation: CASSYLTSRFSDTQYF.